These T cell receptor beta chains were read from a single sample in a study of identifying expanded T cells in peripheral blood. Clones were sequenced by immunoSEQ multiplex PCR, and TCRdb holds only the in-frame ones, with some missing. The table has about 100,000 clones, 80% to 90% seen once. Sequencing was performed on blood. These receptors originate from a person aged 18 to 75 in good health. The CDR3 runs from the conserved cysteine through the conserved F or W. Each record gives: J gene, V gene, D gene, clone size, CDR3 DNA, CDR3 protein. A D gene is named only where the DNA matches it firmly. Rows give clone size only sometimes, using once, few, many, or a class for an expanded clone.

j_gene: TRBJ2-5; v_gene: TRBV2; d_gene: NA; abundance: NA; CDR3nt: TGTGCCAGCAGTGAATTTCGCGCCCAGTACTTC; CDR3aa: CASSEFRAQYF
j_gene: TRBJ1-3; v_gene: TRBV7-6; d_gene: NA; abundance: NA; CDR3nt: TGTGCCAGCAGCCCAGGCCCCCTTTCAGCGTTCTCTGGAAACACCATATATTTT; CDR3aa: CASSPGPLSAFSGNTIYF
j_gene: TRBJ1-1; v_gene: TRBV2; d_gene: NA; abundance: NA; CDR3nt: TGTGCCAGCAGTGCAGATGGGGACACTGAAGCTTTCTTT; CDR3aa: CASSADGDTEAFF
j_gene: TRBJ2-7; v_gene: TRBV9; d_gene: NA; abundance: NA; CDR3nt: TGTGCCAGCAGCGAGGGGGGCGAGCAGTACTTC; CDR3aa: CASSEGGEQYF
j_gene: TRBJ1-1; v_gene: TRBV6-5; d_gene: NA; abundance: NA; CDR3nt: TGTGCCAGCAGTTACTCCCGGGACACTGAAGCTTTCTTT; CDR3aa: CASSYSRDTEAFF
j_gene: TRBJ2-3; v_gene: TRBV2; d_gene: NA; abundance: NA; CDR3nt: TGTGCCAGCACTTCGGATTCGGGGACAGATACGCAGTATTTT; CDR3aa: CASTSDSGTDTQYF
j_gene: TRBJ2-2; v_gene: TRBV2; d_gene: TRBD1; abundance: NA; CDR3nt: TGTGCCAGCAGTGAAGCCTCCGACAGGGGTGACACCGGGGAGCTGTTTTTT; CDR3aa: CASSEASDRGDTGELFF
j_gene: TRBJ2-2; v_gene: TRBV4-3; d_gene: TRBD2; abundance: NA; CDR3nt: TGCGCCAGCAGCAATTGGGGGGGCGGGGAGCTGTTTTTT; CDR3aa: CASSNWGGGELFF
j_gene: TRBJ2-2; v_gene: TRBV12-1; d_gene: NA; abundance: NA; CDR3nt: TGTGCCAGCAGCTTTCCCGGGGGAGACACCGGGGAGCTGTTTTTT; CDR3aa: CASSFPGGDTGELFF
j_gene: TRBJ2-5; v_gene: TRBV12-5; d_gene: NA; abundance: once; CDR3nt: TGTGCTAGTGGTTTGGCTCGGGGGACTGAACGGGGAGAGACCCAGTACTTC; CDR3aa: CASGLARGTERGETQYF
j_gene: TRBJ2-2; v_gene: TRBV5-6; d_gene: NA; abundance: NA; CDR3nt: TGTGCCAGCAGCTATATTGGGGGGGAGCTGTTTTTT; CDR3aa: CASSYIGGELFF
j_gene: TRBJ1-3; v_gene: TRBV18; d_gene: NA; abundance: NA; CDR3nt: TGTGCCAGCTCACCGGGGGCAGGACAGAATGGAAACACCATATATTTT; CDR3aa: CASSPGAGQNGNTIYF
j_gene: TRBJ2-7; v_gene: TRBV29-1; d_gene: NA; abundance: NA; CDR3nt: TGCAGCGTTGTTTGGGGTTACGAGCAGTACTTC; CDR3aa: CSVVWGYEQYF
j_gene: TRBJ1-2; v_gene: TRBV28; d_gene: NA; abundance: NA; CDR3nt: TGTGCCAGCAGTCTCGGGGCCTCCTACAATTATGGCTACACCTTC; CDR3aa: CASSLGASYNYGYTF
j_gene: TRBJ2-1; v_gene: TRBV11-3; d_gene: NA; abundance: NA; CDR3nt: TGTGCCAGCAGCTTAGATGGGGCTTACAATGAGCAGTTCTTC; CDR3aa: CASSLDGAYNEQFF
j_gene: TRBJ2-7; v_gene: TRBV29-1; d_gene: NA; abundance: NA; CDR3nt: TGCAGCATTCGGTCCTCCTACGAGCAGTACTTC; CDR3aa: CSIRSSYEQYF
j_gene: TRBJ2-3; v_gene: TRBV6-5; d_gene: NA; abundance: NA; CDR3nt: TGTGCCACCGCACTAGGACTGTCGCCCACAGATACGCAGTATTTT; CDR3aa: CATALGLSPTDTQYF
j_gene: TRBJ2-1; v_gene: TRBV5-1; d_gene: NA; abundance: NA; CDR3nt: TGCGCCAGCAGCTTGGAAGGGCAGGGATCCTACAATGAGCAGTTCTTC; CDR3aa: CASSLEGQGSYNEQFF
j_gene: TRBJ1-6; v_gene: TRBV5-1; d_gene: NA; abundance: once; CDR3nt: TGCGCCAGCAGCTGGGGCGTTCAGGCCAGGGGAGATAATTCACCCCTCCACTTT; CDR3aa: CASSWGVQARGDNSPLHF
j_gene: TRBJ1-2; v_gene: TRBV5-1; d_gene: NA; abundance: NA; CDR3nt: TGCGCCAGCAGCCCCGAGGGCCGGGGGCATGGCTACACCTTC; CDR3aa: CASSPEGRGHGYTF
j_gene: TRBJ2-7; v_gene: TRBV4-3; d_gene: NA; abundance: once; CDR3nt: TGCGCCAGCAGCCACACCCCTCGTGACGAGCAGTACTTC; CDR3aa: CASSHTPRDEQYF
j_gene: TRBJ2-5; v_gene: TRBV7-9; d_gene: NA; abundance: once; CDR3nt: TGTGCCAGCAGCCCCGAGGCGGAAGAGACCCAGTACTTC; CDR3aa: CASSPEAEETQYF
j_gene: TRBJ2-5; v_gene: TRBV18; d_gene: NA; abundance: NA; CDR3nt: TGTGCCAGCTCACCACTGGTCCAAGAGACCCAGTACTTC; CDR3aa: CASSPLVQETQYF
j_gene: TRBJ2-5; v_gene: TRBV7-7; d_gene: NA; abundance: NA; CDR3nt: TGTGCCAGCAGCTTAATTGTCTCGGAGACCCAGTACTTC; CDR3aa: CASSLIVSETQYF
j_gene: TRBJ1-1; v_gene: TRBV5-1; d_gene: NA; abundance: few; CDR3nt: TGCGCCAGCAGCTTGGAAGGGGGTGGGGATAGGATCGAGATCACTGAAGCTTTCTTT; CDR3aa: CASSLEGGGDRIEITEAFF
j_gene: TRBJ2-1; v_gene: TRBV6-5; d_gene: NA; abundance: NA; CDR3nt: TGTGCCAGCAGTTACTCGCACGGGGCGGACAATGAGCAGTTCTTC; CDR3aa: CASSYSHGADNEQFF
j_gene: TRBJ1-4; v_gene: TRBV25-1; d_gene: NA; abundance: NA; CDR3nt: TGTGCCAGCAGTGAATCGTCCCCTCGAACAACTAATGAAAAACTGTTTTTT; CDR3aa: CASSESSPRTTNEKLFF
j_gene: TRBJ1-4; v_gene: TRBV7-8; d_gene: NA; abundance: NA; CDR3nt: TGTGCCAGCAGCCCTGCCGGGACGGAGAATGAAAAACTGTTTTTT; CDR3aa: CASSPAGTENEKLFF
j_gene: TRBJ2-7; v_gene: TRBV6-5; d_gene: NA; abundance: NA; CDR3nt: TGTGCCAGCAGTCTACCTGGTAGCTCCTACGAGCAGTACTTC; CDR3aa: CASSLPGSSYEQYF
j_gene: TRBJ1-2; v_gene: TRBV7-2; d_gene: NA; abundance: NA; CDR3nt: TGTGCCAGCAGCTATCACTCCGGGCAGGGTGTTGGAGGCTACACCTTC; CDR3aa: CASSYHSGQGVGGYTF
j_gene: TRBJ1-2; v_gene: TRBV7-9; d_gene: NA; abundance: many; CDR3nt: TGTGCCAGCAGCCTCAGACACGAGGGGGGCTACACCTTC; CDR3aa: CASSLRHEGGYTF
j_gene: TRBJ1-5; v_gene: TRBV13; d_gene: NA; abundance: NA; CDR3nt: TGTGCCAGCAGCTTAGGGGCGGGGGCTTACGATCAGCCCCAGCATTTT; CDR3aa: CASSLGAGAYDQPQHF
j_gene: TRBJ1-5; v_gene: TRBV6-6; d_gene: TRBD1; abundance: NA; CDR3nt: TGTGCCAGCAGTCTGGCAGGGGGACCCTATCAGCCCCAGCATTTT; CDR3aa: CASSLAGGPYQPQHF
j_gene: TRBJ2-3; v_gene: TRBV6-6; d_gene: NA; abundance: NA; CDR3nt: TGTGCCAGCAGTTCCTCGGGACCCACCAATACGCAGTATTTT; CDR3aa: CASSSSGPTNTQYF
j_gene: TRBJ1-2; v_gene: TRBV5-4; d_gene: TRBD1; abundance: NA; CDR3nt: TGTGCCAGCAGCTCCACTTCAAATATCGGACAGGCCGACTTC; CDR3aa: CASSSTSNIGQADF